The 2 T cell receptor beta chains presented below share a single source sample, sequenced in a study of blood T cell repertoires in COVID-19. Libraries were prepared by immunoSEQ multiplex PCR; TCRdb keeps only in-frame clonotypes and omits some of them. This table holds about 28,000 clones, 75% to 90% found once. The sequenced sample consisted of peripheral blood. These receptors all stem from a man aged 60 to 69 with active COVID-19.

The V call is TRBV27, the J call TRBJ1-2, with TRBD1 matching 9 bases. In germline, CDR1 is MNHEY, CDR2 SMNVEV (reference sequence). The CDR3 extends over 17 amino acids. Trimming removed 3 bases from V and 5 bases from J; junction bases left unmatched: 13. The CDR3 coding sequence is TGTGCCAGCAGTTTGACGGGACAGGGACTTTCGGGGTATGGCTACACCTTC. It specifies CASSLTGQGLSGYGYTF.

V is TRBV13 and J is TRBJ2-7; maybe TRBD2 (6 bases). The CDR3 has 15 residues. Trimming took off 0 bases at V and 5 bases at J, with 14 bases between the two ends. Germline loops: CDR1 PRHDT, CDR2 FYEKMQ (reference sequence). CDR3 amino acids: CASSLGGAGFNEQYF. The DNA for the CDR3 is TGTGCCAGCAGCTTAGGCGGGGCGGGGTTCAACGAGCAGTACTTC.